The next 31 T cell receptor beta chains were all read from a single sample in a study of control samples from healthy donors and cancer patients. Generated by immunoSEQ multiplex PCR, the TCRdb table keeps only in-frame clones and is missing some. This table has 70,000 to 85,000 clones, roughly 91% appearing once. Material for sequencing was blood. The source of these receptors is a man aged 50-60 years in good health.

This CDR3 reads CASSPRTGEYEQFF. CDR3 coding DNA: TGCGCCAGCAGTCCTAGGACAGGGGAGTATGAGCAGTTCTTC. The gene calls are TRBV5-1 and TRBJ2-1, with 9 bases lining up with TRBD1. This CDR3 has 14 amino acids. The junction had 8 bases not matched to a gene; V was cut back by 5 bases and J by 8 bases. Germline loops: CDR1 SGHRS, CDR2 YFSETQ.

V gene TRBV9 combines with J gene TRBJ1-2; D not resolved. Trimming cost V 2 bases and J 8 bases, with 10 bases left between them. The CDR3 totals 12 residues. Germline V lookup: CDR1 SGDLS, CDR2 YYNGEE. This CDR3 is CASSVSGRGYTF. In nucleotides, the CDR3 is TGTGCCAGCAGCGTCTCCGGTCGCGGCTACACCTTC.

The rearrangement links TRBV3-1 (or the pseudogene TRBV3-2) to TRBJ2-6; D is ambiguous. The V end lost 6 bases, the J end lost 0 bases, and 6 bases lay between the germline ends. The CDR3 consists of 14 residues. Germline loops: CDR1 LGHDT, CDR2 YNNKEL (reference sequence). CDR3 amino acids: CASSHSSGANVLTF. The CDR3, as DNA: TGTGCCAGCAGTCACAGCTCTGGGGCCAACGTCCTGACTTTC.

V and J are TRBV6-2 or TRBV6-3 and TRBJ2-7; TRBD2 matches 11 bases. Trimming cost V 0 bases and J 4 bases; bases outside gene matches: 5. This CDR3 comprises 16 residues. Germline V gene lookup returns CDR1 MNHEY and CDR2 SVGEGT. CDR3 sequence: CASSYSGLAGRYEQYF. For the CDR3, the DNA is TGTGCCAGCAGTTACTCCGGACTAGCGGGCCGGTACGAGCAGTACTTC.

The rearrangement joins TRBV2 to TRBJ1-1; no clear D gene. From germline, CDR1 is SNHLY and CDR2 FYNNEI. CDR3 size: 13 residues. The ends were cut back, 8 bases at V and 5 bases at J, with 15 bases in the middle. The CDR3, as DNA: TGTGCCAGCGGCCCGGAGCGAGGGACTGAAGCTTTCTTT. Amino acid sequence: CASGPERGTEAFF.

The chain links TRBV6-5 to TRBJ1-5; TRBD1 matches at 7 bases. V trimming: 7 bases; J trimming: 1 base; junction bases outside the gene matches: 4. This CDR3 comprises 14 residues. Germline lookup yields CDR1 MNHEY and CDR2 SVGAGI. For the CDR3, the DNA is TGTGCCAGCAAACAGGGGACAAGCAATCAGCCCCAGCATTTT. Translating gives CASKQGTSNQPQHF.

The chain is built from TRBV11-2 and TRBJ2-7; D is ambiguous. CDR1 SGHAT and CDR2 FQNNGV come from the germline V gene. The V and J ends lost 3 bases and 2 bases respectively, with 8 bases between them. This CDR3 contains 13 residues. The CDR3 protein is CASSFAQAYEQYF. For the CDR3, the DNA is TGTGCCAGCAGCTTCGCACAAGCCTACGAGCAGTACTTC. Filled out from reference TRBV11-2 and TRBJ2-7, the complete variable domain reads EAGVAQSPRYKIIEKRQSVAFWCNPISGHATLYWYQQILGQGPKLLIQFQNNGVVDDSQLPKDRFSAERLKGVDSTLKIQPAKLEDSAVYLCASSFAQAYEQYFGPGTRLTVT.

This chain connects TRBV6-6 to TRBJ2-1; D unclear. The ends were cut back, 10 bases at V and 5 bases at J, with 9 bases in the middle. CDR3 length equals 11 residues. Germline V gene data show CDR1 as MNHNY and CDR2 as SVGAGI (reference sequence). This chain's CDR3 is CATIKDNEQFF. The CDR3 nucleotides are TGTGCCACCATTAAAGACAATGAGCAGTTCTTC.

The chain has TRBV6-1 and TRBJ1-1; no firm D call. V dropped 3 bases and J dropped 3 bases, with 5 bases sitting between them. The germline V gene encodes CDR1 MNHNS and CDR2 SASEGT. This CDR3 comprises 12 residues. This CDR3 reads CASSDGYTEAFF. CDR3 nucleotides: TGTGCCAGCAGTGATGGCTACACTGAAGCTTTCTTT.

The rearrangement joins TRBV3-1 (or the pseudogene TRBV3-2) to TRBJ2-3, with 14 nucleotides matching TRBD2. Germline-derived CDR1 and CDR2 are LGHDT and YNNKEL (reference sequence). The ends lost 1 base at V and 2 bases at J; junction bases unmatched: 8. CDR3 length equals 19 residues. This CDR3 is CASSQGVPGLAGATDTQYF. The CDR3 DNA sequence: TGTGCCAGCAGCCAAGGGGTACCGGGACTAGCGGGGGCCACAGATACGCAGTATTTT.

V and J are TRBV19 and TRBJ1-3, with no clear D. Trimming took off 4 bases at V and 0 bases at J, with 7 bases between the two ends. Germline V gives CDR1 LNHDA, CDR2 SQIVND (reference sequence). The CDR3 spans 14 residues. Written as DNA, the CDR3 is TGTGCCAGTAGTACAGACTTCTCTGGAAACACCATATATTTT. It specifies CASSTDFSGNTIYF.

This clone has a single count. The rearrangement joins TRBV6-2 or TRBV6-3 to TRBJ2-7; no clear D gene. The CDR3 is 12 amino acids. Between the trimmed V and J ends, which lost 2 bases and 2 bases, there was a span of 4 bases. Per germline, CDR1 MNHEY and CDR2 SVGEGT. CDR3 residues: CASSYHTYEQYF. DNA of the CDR3: TGTGCCAGCAGTTACCATACCTACGAGCAGTACTTC.

The rearrangement links TRBV25-1 to TRBJ1-2; D is possibly TRBD1 (6 bases). The germline CDR1 and CDR2 sequences are MGHDK and SYGVNS. CDR3 length equals 12 residues. V was pared by 6 bases and J by 3 bases, with 8 bases between. The CDR3 DNA follows: TGTGCCAGCAGGCAGGGGTACTATGGCTACACCTTC. Translated, it gives CASRQGYYGYTF.

The rearrangement links TRBV12-5 to TRBJ1-6; 9 bases line up with TRBD1. The CDR3 extends over 14 amino acids. Trimming removed 9 bases from V and 9 bases from J; junction bases left unmatched: 9. The germline V gene has CDR1 LGHNT and CDR2 FRNRAP. The CDR3 sequence is CASRPQTGGSPLHF. The CDR3 DNA is TGTGCTAGCCGCCCGCAGACAGGGGGTTCACCCCTCCACTTT.

The rearrangement joins TRBV7-2 to TRBJ1-6, with D unresolved. With 1 base removed from V and 14 bases from J, the gap between germline ends came to 12 bases. The germline V gene has CDR1 SGHTA and CDR2 FQGNSA. This CDR3 comprises 13 residues. The CDR3 DNA sequence: TGTGCCAGCAGCTTAGGGACCATCCGGGCCCTCCACTTT. It yields the protein CASSLGTIRALHF.

This clone has a single count. Other DNA variants within this sample encode the same CDR3. This chain connects TRBV24-1 to TRBJ2-3; TRBD1 matches at 9 bases. Germline-derived CDR1 and CDR2 are KGHDR and SFDVKD. This CDR3 has 15 residues. With V trimmed by 2 bases and J by 3 bases, 2 bases remained unmatched. The CDR3 DNA sequence: TGTGCCACCAGTGATTCCGGGACAGGGACAGATACGCAGTATTTT. Translated, it gives CATSDSGTGTDTQYF.

The gene calls are TRBV30 and TRBJ2-7; D not certain. Germline V CDR1 and CDR2: GTSNPN, SVGIG (reference sequence). The CDR3 spans 11 residues. Trimming shortened V by 2 bases and J by 3 bases, and 5 bases separated the two germline ends. Here the CDR3 reads CAWSINYEQYF. Written as DNA, the CDR3 is TGTGCCTGGAGTATTAACTACGAGCAGTACTTC.

The rearrangement uses TRBV2 and TRBJ2-7; tentative D call: TRBD2 (6 bases). CDR1 and CDR2 from the germline V gene are SNHLY and FYNNEI. Trimming stripped 2 bases from V and 2 bases from J, with 13 bases between. The CDR3 extends over 15 amino acids. CDR3 amino acids: CASSESGVGAYEQYF. As DNA, the CDR3 is TGTGCCAGCAGTGAATCGGGGGTCGGAGCCTACGAGCAGTACTTC.

This CDR3 is CATSGRLAGGNEQFF. CDR3 nucleotide sequence: TGTGCCACCAGTGGGAGACTAGCGGGGGGAAATGAGCAGTTCTTC. V is TRBV24-1 and J is TRBJ2-1; 13 bases align to TRBD2. V was clipped by 5 bases and J by 7 bases; unmatched bases: 4. From germline, CDR1 is KGHDR and CDR2 SFDVKD. The CDR3 is 15 residues long.

The V and J genes are TRBV12-3 or TRBV12-4 and TRBJ1-2, with unresolved D. The V end lost 3 bases, the J end lost 5 bases, and 7 bases lay between the germline ends. The CDR3 has 12 residues. CDR3 coding DNA: TGTGCCAGCAGTTTCGGTTCATATGGCTACACCTTC. Protein sequence: CASSFGSYGYTF.

V usage is TRBV2 and J usage is TRBJ2-2, with unresolved D. Germline values: CDR1 SNHLY, CDR2 FYNNEI. This CDR3 region has 11 residues. The V end was cut by 1 base, the J end by 8 bases, with 2 bases between. CDR3 nucleotide sequence: TGTGCCAGCAGTGAAGGGGGGGAGCTGTTTTTT. It encodes CASSEGGELFF.

The chain couples TRBV19 to TRBJ2-5, with TRBD1 as a possible D gene (6 bases). The CDR3 contains 13 residues. Trimming took 6 bases from V and 5 from J, leaving 13 bases between them. Per germline, CDR1 LNHDA and CDR2 SQIVND (reference sequence). The CDR3 region has the DNA TGTGCCAGTAGAGCTTACAGGGACGAGACCCAGTACTTC. This gives the protein CASRAYRDETQYF.

The chain combines TRBV7-8 with TRBJ1-1, with D possibly TRBD1 on 5 matching bases. V lost 2 bases and J lost 3, with 10 bases in between. Looked up from germline, CDR1 is SGHVS and CDR2 is FQNEAQ. The CDR3 consists of 14 residues. The CDR3, as DNA: TGTGCCAGCAGCTTAAGGGGACCGGACACTGAAGCTTTCTTT. Amino acid sequence: CASSLRGPDTEAFF.

This rearrangement joins TRBV5-1 to TRBJ1-5, with D possibly TRBD1 on 5 matching bases. Germline V gives CDR1 SGHRS, CDR2 YFSETQ. V was trimmed by 4 bases and J by 1 base, leaving 9 bases between them. This CDR3 comprises 14 residues. This chain's CDR3 is CASSPGDSNQPQHF. The CDR3 nucleotides read TGCGCCAGCAGCCCGGGGGACAGCAATCAGCCCCAGCATTTT. Looking up the rest from reference TRBV5-1 and TRBJ1-5 gives the full variable domain: KAGVTQTPRYLIKTRGQQVTLSCSPISGHRSVSWYQQTPGQGLQFLFEYFSETQRNKGNFPGRFSGRQFSNSRSEMNVSTLELGDSALYLCASSPGDSNQPQHFGDGTRLSIL.

Ten or more counts support this clone. The rearrangement uses TRBV2 and TRBJ1-4, with D unclear. This CDR3 is 15 amino acids long. CDR1 is SNHLY and CDR2 is FYNNEI in the germline V gene. Trimming pared 4 bases from V and 4 bases from J, leaving 13 bases between. CDR3 residues: CASSVAGGFNEKLFF. For the CDR3, the DNA is TGTGCCAGCAGTGTCGCTGGAGGATTTAATGAAAAACTGTTTTTT.

This chain links TRBV19 with TRBJ2-2; no reliable D call. Germline CDR1 is LNHDA and CDR2 is SQIVND (reference sequence). The CDR3 is made up of 14 amino acids. The V end was cut by 3 bases, the J end by 6 bases, with 11 bases between. CDR3 residues: CASSILLSSGELFF. The CDR3 DNA sequence: TGTGCCAGTAGTATCTTGCTCAGCTCCGGGGAGCTGTTTTTT.

J is TRBJ1-1 and V is TRBV7-9; a possible D gene is TRBD1 (6 bases). With 5 bases removed from V and 1 base from J, the gap between germline ends came to 17 bases. Germline V lookup: CDR1 SEHNR, CDR2 FQNEAQ (reference sequence). This CDR3 comprises 16 residues. CDR3: CASSPKFGTQNTEAFF. The CDR3 DNA follows: TGTGCCAGCAGCCCCAAGTTTGGGACACAGAACACTGAAGCTTTCTTT.

The J gene is TRBJ2-5, the V gene TRBV6-1; 11 bases match TRBD2. The junction had 11 bases not matched to a gene; V was cut back by 3 bases and J by 5 bases. The CDR3 is 17 residues long. The germline gives CDR1 MNHNS, CDR2 SASEGT. CDR3 loop: CASSDLFSGGVRETQYF. The CDR3 coding sequence is TGTGCCAGCAGTGACCTTTTTAGCGGGGGGGTGCGCGAGACCCAGTACTTC.

The chain is built from TRBV11-3 and TRBJ1-1; tentatively, D is TRBD1 (6 bases). With 5 bases removed from V and 7 bases from J, the gap between germline ends came to 14 bases. The germline V gene has CDR1 SGHNT and CDR2 YENEEA. The CDR3 sequence is 13 residues long. This chain's CDR3 is CASSPQGGSEAFF. The CDR3 nucleotides read TGTGCCAGCAGCCCACAGGGTGGAAGTGAAGCTTTCTTT.

This chain links TRBV6-5 with TRBJ1-5; 10 nucleotides agree with TRBD1. From germline, CDR1 is MNHEY and CDR2 SVGAGI. Trimming removed 6 bases from V and 7 bases from J; junction bases left unmatched: 9. CDR3 length equals 15 residues. The CDR3 loop is CASRQGQGSWQPQHF. The CDR3 DNA sequence: TGTGCCAGCAGACAGGGACAGGGGAGTTGGCAGCCCCAGCATTTT.

This clone was seen a few times. The chain couples TRBV10-3 to TRBJ2-7; 8 bases map to TRBD2. The V and J ends lost 10 bases and 5 bases, in that order; junction bases with no gene match: 10. Germline V gene lookup returns CDR1 ENHRY and CDR2 SYGVKD. The CDR3 totals 13 residues. The CDR3 here is CATEVGGGHEQYF. The DNA for the CDR3 is TGTGCCACCGAAGTCGGGGGGGGCCACGAGCAGTACTTC.